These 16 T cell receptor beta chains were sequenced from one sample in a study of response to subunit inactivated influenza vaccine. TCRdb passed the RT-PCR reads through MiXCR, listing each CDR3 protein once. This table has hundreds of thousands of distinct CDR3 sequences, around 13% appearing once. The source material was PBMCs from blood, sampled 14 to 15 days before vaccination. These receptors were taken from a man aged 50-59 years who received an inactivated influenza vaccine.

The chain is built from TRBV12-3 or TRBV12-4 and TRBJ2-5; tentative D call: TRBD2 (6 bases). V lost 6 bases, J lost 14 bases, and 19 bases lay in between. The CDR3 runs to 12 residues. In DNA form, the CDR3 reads TGTGCCAGCAGCGACGCCGGGACTGGGTATTACTTC. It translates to CASSDAGTGYYF.

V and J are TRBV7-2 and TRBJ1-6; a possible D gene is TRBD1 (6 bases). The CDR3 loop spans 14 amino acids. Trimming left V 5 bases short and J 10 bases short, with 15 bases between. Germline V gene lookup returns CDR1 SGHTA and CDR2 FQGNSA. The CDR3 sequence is CASSPSLRGSPLHF. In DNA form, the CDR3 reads TGTGCCAGCAGCCCCAGTCTTAGGGGGTCACCCCTCCACTTT.

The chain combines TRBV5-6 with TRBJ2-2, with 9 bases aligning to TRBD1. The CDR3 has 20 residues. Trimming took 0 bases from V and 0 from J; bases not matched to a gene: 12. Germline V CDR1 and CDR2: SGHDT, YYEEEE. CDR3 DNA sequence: TGTGCCAGCAGCTTGGTTGGGACAGGGTTAAGAAATCCGAACACCGGGGAGCTGTTTTTT. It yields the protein CASSLVGTGLRNPNTGELFF.

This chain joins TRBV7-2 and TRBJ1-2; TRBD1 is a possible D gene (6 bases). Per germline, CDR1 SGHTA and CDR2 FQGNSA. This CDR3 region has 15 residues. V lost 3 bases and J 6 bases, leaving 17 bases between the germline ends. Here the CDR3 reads CASSFAWQGSDGYTF. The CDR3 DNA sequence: TGTGCCAGCAGCTTCGCCTGGCAGGGGAGCGATGGCTACACCTTC.

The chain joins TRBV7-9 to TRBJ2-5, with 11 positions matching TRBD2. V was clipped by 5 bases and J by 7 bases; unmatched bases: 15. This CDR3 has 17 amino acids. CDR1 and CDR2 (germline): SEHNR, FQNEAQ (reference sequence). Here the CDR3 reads CASSPSPGLAAQGTQYF. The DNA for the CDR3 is TGTGCCAGCAGCCCTAGCCCGGGACTAGCGGCTCAGGGGACCCAGTACTTC.

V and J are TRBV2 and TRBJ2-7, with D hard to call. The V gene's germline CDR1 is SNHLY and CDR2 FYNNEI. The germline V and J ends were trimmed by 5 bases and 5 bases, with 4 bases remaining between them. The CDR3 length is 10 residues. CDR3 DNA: TGTGCCAGCAGTATTAACGAGCAGTACTTC. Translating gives CASSINEQYF.

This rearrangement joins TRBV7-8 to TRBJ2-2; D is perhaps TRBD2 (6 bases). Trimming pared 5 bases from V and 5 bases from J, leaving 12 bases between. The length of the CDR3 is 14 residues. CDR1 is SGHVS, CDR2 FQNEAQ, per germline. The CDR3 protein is CASSPTGVTGELFF. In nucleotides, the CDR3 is TGTGCCAGCAGCCCAACGGGGGTAACCGGGGAGCTGTTTTTT.

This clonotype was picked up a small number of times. CDR3 residues: CSPSGSSGEQYF. The CDR3 nucleotides are TGCAGTCCGAGCGGGAGTTCCGGCGAGCAGTACTTC. The rearrangement uses TRBV20-1 and TRBJ2-7, with 8 bases that match TRBD2. The germline V gene has CDR1 DFQATT and CDR2 SNEGSKA (reference sequence). This CDR3 has 12 amino acids. V was clipped by 8 bases and J by 6 bases; unmatched bases: 9.

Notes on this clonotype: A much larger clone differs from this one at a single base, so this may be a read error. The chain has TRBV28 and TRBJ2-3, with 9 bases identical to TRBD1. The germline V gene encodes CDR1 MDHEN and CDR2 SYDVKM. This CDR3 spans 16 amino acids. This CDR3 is CSSSATGTGPTDTQYF. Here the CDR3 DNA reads TGTTCCAGCAGTGCGACCGGGACAGGGCCCACAGATACGCAGTATTTT.

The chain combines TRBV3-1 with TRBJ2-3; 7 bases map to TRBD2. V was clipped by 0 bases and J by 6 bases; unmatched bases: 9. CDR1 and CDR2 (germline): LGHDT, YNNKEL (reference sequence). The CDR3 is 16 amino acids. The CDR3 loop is CASSQDLRAGGDTQYF. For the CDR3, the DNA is TGTGCCAGCAGCCAAGATTTAAGAGCCGGGGGGGATACGCAGTATTTT.

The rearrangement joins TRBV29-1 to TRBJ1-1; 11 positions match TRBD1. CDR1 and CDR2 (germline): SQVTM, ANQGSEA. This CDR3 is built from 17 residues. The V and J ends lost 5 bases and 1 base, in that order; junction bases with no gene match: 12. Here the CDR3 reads CSVLDRGRRVRNTEAFF. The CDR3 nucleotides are TGCAGCGTTCTGGACAGGGGGCGCCGGGTTAGGAACACTGAAGCTTTCTTT.

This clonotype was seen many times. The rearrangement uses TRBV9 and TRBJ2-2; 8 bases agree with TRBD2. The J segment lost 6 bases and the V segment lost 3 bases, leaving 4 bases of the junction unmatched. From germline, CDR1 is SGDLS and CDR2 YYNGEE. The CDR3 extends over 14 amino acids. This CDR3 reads CASSGIGGAGELFF. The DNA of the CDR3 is TGTGCCAGCAGCGGTATCGGGGGGGCCGGGGAGCTGTTTTTT.

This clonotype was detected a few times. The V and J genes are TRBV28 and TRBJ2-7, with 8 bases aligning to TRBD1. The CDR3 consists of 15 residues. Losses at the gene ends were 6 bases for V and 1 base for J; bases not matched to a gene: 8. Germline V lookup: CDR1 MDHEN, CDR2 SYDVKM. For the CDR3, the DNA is TGTGCCAGCAGAGCTACAGGGGGTAGTTCCTACGAGCAGTACTTC. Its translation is CASRATGGSSYEQYF.

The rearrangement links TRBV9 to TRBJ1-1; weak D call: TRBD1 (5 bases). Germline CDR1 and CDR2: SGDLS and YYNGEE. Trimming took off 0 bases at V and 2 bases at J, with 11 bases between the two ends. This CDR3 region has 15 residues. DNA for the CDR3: TGTGCCAGCAGCGTAGCTACGGGGACTAACACTGAAGCTTTCTTT. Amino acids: CASSVATGTNTEAFF.

The CDR3 sequence is CASRKDRVDEQFF. The DNA of the CDR3 is TGTGCCAGCAGAAAGGACAGGGTTGATGAGCAGTTCTTC. The chain couples TRBV6-1 to TRBJ2-1; the match to TRBD1 covers 8 bases. CDR1 MNHNS and CDR2 SASEGT come from the germline V gene. Trimming cost V 6 bases and J 8 bases; bases outside gene matches: 6. The CDR3 is made up of 13 amino acids.

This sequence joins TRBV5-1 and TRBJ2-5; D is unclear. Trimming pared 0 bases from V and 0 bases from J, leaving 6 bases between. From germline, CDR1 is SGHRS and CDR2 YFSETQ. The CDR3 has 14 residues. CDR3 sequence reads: CASSLDLYQETQYF. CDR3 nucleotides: TGCGCCAGCAGCTTGGACTTGTACCAAGAGACCCAGTACTTC.